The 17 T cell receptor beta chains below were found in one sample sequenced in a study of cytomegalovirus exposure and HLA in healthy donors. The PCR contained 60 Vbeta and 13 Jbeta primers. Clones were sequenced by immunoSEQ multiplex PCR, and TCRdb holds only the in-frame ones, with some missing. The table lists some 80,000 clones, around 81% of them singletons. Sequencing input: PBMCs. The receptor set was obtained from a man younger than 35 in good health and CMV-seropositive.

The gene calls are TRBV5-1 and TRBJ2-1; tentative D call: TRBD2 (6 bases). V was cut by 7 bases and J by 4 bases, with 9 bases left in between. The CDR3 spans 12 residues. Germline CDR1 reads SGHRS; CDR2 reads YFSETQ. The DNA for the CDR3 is TGCGCCAGCGGGAGGTCATACAATGAGCAGTTCTTC. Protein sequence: CASGRSYNEQFF.

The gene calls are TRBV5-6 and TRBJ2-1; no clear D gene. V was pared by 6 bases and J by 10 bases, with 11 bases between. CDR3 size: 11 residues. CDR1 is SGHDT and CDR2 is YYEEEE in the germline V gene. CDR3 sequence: CASTLLNEQFF. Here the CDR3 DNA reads TGTGCCAGCACCTTACTAAACGAGCAGTTCTTC.

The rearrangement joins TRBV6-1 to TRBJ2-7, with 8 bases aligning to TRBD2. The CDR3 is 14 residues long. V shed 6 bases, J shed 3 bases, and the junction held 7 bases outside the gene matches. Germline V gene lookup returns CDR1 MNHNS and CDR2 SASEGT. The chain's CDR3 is CASRKREQHYEQYF. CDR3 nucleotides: TGTGCCAGCAGAAAGCGGGAGCAGCACTACGAGCAGTACTTC.

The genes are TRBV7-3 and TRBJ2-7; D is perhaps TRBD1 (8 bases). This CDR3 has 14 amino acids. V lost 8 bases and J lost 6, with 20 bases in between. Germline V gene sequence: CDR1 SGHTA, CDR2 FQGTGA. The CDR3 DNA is TGTGCCAGCGCCCCAAGCCACAGGGGGGGCGAGCAGTACTTC. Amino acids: CASAPSHRGGEQYF.

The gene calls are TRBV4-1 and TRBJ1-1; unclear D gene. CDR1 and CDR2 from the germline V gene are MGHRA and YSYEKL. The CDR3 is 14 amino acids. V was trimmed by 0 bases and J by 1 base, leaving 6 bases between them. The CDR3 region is CASSQDQSNTEAFF. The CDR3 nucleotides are TGCGCCAGCAGCCAAGATCAGTCGAACACTGAAGCTTTCTTT.

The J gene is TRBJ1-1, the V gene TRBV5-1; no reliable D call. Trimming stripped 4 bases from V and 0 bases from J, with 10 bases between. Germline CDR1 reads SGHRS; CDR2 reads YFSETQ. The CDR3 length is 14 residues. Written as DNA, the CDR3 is TGCGCCAGCAGCCTGCAACCGGTGAACACTGAAGCTTTCTTT. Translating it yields CASSLQPVNTEAFF.

CDR3: CATSRDSAGEETQYF. The CDR3 nucleotides read TGTGCCACCAGCAGAGATTCAGCGGGAGAAGAGACCCAGTACTTC. V usage is TRBV15 and J usage is TRBJ2-5; 8 nucleotides match TRBD2. Germline assignment: CDR1 LNHNV and CDR2 YYDKDF (reference sequence). The CDR3 runs 15 residues. With V trimmed by 0 bases and J by 3 bases, 3 bases remained unmatched.

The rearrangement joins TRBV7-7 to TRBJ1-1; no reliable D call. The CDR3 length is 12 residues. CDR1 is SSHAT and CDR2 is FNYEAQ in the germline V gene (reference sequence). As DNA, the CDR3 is TGTGCTAGAGAGTGGTCACGGGTCGAAGCTTTCTTT. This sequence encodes CAREWSRVEAFF.

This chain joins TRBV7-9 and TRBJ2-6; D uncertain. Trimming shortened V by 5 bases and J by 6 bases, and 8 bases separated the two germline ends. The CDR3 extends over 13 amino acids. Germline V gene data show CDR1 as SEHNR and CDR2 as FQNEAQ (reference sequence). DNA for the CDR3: TGTGCCAGCAGCCCTATTCAGGCCAACGTCCTGACTTTC. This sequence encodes CASSPIQANVLTF. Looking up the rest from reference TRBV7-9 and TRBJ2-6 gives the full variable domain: DTGVSQNPRHKITKRGQNVTFRCDPISEHNRLYWYRQTLGQGPEFLTYFQNEAQLEKSRLLSDRFSAERPKGSFSTLEIQRTEQGDSAMYLCASSPIQANVLTFGAGSRLTVL.

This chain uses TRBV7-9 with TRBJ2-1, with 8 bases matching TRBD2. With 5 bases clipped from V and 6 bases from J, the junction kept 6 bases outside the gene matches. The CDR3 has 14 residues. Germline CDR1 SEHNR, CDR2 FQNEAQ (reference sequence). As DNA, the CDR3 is TGTGCCAGCAGCCGTTCTAGCGGGTTCAATGAGCAGTTCTTC. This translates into CASSRSSGFNEQFF.

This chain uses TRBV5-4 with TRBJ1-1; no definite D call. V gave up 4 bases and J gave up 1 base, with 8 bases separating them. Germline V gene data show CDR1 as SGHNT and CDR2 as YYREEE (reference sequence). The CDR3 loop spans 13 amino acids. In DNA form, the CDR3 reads TGTGCCAGCAGCCGAACAGAGAACACTGAAGCTTTCTTT. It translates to CASSRTENTEAFF. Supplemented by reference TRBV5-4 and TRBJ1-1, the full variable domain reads ETGVTQSPTHLIKTRGQQVTLRCSSQSGHNTVSWYQQALGQGPQFIFQYYREEENGRGNFPPRFSGLQFPNYSSELNVNALELDDSALYLCASSRTENTEAFFGQGTRLTVV.

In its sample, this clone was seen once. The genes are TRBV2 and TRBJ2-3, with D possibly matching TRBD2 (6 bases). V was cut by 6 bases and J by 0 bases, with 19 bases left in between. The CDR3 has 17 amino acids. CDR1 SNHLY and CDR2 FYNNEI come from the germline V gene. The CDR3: CASRALTSQSSTDTQYF. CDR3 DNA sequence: TGTGCCAGCAGAGCCCTCACTAGCCAGTCAAGCACAGATACGCAGTATTTT.

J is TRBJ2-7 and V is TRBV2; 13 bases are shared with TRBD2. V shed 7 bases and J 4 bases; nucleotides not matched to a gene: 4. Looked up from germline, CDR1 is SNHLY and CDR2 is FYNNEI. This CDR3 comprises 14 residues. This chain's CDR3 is CASTRTSGSYEQYF. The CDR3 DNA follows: TGTGCCAGCACAAGGACTAGCGGGAGTTACGAGCAGTACTTC.

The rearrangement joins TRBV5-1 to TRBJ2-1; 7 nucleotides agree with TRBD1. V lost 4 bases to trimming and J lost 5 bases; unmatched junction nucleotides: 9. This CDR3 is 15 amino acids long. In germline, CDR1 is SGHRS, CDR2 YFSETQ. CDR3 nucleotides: TGCGCCAGCAGCGTGAACAGGGGCGCCGACAATGAGCAGTTCTTC. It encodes CASSVNRGADNEQFF.

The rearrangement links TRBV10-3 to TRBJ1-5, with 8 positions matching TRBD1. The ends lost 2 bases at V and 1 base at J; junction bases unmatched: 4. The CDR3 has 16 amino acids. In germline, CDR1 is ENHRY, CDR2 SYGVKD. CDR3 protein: CAISEGQGLSNQPQHF. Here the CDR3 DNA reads TGTGCCATCAGTGAGGGACAGGGTCTAAGCAATCAGCCCCAGCATTTT.

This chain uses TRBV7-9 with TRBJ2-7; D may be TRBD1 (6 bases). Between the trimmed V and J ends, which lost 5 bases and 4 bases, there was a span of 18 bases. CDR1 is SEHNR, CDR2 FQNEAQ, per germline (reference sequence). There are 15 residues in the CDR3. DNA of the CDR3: TGTGCCAGCAGCCCACCTACAGGGACCTCTTACGAGCAGTACTTC. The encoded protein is CASSPPTGTSYEQYF.

The CDR3 DNA reads TGTGCCAGCAGCGTAGCTCTGAGCAGCACAGATACGCAGTATTTT. This gives the protein CASSVALSSTDTQYF. V is TRBV9 and J is TRBJ2-3; no clear D. This CDR3 is 15 amino acids long. The germline gives CDR1 SGDLS, CDR2 YYNGEE. The V end lost 0 bases, the J end lost 0 bases, and 8 bases lay between the germline ends.